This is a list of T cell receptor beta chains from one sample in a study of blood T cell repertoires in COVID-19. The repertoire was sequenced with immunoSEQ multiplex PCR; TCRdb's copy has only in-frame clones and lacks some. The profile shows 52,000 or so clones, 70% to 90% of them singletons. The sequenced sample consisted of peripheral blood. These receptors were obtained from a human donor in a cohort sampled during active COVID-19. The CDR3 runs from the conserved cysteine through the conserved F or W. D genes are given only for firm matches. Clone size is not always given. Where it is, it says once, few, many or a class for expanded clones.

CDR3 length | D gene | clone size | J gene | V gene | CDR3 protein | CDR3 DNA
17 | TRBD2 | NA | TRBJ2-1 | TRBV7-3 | CASSLMGGLENYNEQFF | TGTGCCAGCAGCTTAATGGGGGGACTAGAGAACTACAATGAGCAGTTCTTC
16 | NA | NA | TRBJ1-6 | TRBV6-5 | CASSYSRDSVNSPLHF | TGTGCCAGCAGTTACTCGAGAGACAGCGTTAATTCACCCCTCCACTTT
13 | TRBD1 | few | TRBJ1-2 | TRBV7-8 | CASSSQGAGGYTF | TGTGCCAGCAGCTCACAGGGGGCGGGTGGCTACACCTTC
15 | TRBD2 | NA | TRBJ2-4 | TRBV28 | CASSPPGLEAIIQYF | TGTGCCAGCAGTCCTCCCGGACTAGAGGCGATCATTCAGTACTTC
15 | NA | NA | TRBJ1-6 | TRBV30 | CAWKGESSYNSPLHF | TGTGCCTGGAAGGGGGAAAGCTCCTATAATTCACCCCTCCACTTT
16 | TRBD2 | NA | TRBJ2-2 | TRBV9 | CASSAGTSANTGELFF | TGTGCCAGCAGCGCCGGGACTAGCGCGAACACCGGGGAGCTGTTTTTT
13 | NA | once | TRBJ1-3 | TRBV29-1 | CSVGAFSGNTIYF | TGCAGCGTTGGGGCATTCTCTGGAAACACCATATATTTT
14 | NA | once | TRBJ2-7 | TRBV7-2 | CASSLWGDTYEQYF | TGTGCCAGCAGCTTGTGGGGGGATACCTACGAGCAGTACTTC
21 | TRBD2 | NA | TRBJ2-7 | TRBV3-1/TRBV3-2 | CASSQDTGWGLAGGGAYEQYF | TGTGCCAGCAGCCAAGATACTGGTTGGGGACTAGCGGGAGGGGGGGCCTACGAGCAGTACTTC
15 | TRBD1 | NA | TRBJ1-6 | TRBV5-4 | CASSLGTGWNSPLHF | TGTGCCAGCAGCTTGGGGACAGGGTGGAATTCACCCCTCCACTTT
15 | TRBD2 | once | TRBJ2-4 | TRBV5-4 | CASSYQRERGNIQYF | TGTGCCAGCAGCTACCAGCGGGAGCGCGGAAACATTCAGTACTTC
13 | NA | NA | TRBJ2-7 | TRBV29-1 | CSGQTASSYEQYF | TGCAGCGGCCAGACAGCAAGCTCCTACGAGCAGTACTTC
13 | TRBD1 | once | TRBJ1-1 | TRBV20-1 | CSASQGAGFGAFF | TGCAGTGCTAGTCAGGGGGCAGGTTTCGGAGCTTTCTTT
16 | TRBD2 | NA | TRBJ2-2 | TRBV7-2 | CASSVTSGGYTGELFF | TGTGCCAGCAGCGTGACTAGCGGGGGCTACACCGGGGAGCTGTTTTTT
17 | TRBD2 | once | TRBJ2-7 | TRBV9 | CASSDKAGLADTYEQYF | TGTGCCAGCAGCGATAAGGCTGGACTAGCCGATACCTACGAGCAGTACTTC
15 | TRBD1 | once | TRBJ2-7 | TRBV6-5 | CASSFTGTGNYEQYF | TGTGCCAGCAGTTTTACCGGGACAGGGAACTACGAGCAGTACTTC